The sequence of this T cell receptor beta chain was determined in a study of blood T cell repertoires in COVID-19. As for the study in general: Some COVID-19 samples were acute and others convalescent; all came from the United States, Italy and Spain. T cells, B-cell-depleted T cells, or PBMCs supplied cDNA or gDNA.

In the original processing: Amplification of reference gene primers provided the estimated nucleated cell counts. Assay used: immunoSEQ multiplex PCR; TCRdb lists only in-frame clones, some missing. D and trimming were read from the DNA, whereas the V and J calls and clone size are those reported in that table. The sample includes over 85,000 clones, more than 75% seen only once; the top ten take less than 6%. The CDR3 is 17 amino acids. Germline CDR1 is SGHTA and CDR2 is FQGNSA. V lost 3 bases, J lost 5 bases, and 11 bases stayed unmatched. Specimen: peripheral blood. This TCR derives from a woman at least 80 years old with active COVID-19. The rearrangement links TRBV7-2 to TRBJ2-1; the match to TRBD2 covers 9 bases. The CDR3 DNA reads TGTGCCAGCAGCTTGTGGGCGGGAGGGGGGCTTAACAATGAGCAGTTCTTC. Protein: CASSLWAGGGLNNEQFF.